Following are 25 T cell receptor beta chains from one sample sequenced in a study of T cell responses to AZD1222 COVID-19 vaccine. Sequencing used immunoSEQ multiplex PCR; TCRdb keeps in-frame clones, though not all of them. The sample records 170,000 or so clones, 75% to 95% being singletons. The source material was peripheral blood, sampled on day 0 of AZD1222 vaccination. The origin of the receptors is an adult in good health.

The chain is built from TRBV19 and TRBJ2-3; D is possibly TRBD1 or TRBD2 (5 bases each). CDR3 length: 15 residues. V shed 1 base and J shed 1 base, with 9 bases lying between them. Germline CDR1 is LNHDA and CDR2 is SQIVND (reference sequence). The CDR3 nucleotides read TGTGCCAGTAGTATAGGGGGGATCCGCACAGATACGCAGTATTTT. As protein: CASSIGGIRTDTQYF.

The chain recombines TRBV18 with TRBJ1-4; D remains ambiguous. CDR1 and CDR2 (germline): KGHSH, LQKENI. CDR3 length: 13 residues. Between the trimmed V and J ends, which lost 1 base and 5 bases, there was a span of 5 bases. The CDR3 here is CASSPQENEKLFF. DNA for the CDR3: TGTGCCAGCTCACCACAGGAGAATGAAAAACTGTTTTTT.

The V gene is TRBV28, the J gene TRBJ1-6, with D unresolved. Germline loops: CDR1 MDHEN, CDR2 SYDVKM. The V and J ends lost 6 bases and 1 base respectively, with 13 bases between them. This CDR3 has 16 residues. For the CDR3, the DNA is TGTGCCAGCAGGTTCCCTGGGGTATCCTATAATTCACCCCTCCACTTT. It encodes CASRFPGVSYNSPLHF.

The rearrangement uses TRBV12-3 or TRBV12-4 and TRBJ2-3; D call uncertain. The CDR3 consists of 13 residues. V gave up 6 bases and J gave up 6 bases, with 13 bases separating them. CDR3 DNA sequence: TGTGCCAGCAGACCGGACCGGGCGGATACGCAGTATTTT. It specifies CASRPDRADTQYF.

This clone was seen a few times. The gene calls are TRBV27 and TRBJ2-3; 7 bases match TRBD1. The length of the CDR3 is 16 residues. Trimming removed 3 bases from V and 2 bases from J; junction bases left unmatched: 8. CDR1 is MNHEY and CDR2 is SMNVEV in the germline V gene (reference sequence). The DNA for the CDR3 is TGTGCCAGCAGTTTGACAGGGTTTGGCGTCACAGATACGCAGTATTTT. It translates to CASSLTGFGVTDTQYF.

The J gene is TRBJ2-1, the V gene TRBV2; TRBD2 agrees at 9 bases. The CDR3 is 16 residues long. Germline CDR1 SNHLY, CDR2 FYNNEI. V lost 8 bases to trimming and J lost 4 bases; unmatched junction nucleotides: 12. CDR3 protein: CASRARTSAWYNEQFF. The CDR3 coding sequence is TGTGCCAGCCGGGCCCGGACTAGCGCCTGGTACAATGAGCAGTTCTTC.

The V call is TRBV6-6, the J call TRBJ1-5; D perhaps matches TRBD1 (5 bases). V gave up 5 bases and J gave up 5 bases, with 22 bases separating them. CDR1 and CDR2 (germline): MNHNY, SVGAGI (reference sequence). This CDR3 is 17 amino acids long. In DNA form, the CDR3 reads TGTGCCAGCAGTCCCCGGGACGTCAGCCCCGGGGATCAGCCCCAGCATTTT. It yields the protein CASSPRDVSPGDQPQHF.

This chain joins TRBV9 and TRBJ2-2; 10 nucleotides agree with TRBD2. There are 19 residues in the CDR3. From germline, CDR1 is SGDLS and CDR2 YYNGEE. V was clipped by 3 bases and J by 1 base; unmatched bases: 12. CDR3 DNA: TGTGCCAGCAGCGCGACGACTAGCGGGTATACCCTGAACACCGGGGAGCTGTTTTTT. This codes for CASSATTSGYTLNTGELFF.

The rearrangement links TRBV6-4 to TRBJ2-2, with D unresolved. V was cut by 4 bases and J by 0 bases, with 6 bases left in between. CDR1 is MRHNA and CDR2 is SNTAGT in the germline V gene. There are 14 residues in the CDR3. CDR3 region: CASSVSANTGELFF. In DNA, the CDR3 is TGTGCCAGCAGTGTGTCGGCGAACACCGGGGAGCTGTTTTTT.

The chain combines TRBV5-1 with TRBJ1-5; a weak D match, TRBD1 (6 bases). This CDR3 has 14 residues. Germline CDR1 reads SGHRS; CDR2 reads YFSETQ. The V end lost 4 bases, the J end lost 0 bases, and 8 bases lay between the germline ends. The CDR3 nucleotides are TGCGCCAGCAGCACAGGGAATAGCAATCAGCCCCAGCATTTT. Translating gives CASSTGNSNQPQHF.

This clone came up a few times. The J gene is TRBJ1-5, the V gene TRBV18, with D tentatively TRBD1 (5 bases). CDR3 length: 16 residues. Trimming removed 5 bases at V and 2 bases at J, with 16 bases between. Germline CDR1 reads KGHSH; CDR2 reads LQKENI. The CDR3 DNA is TGTGCCAGCTCATATAGTCGGCAGGGCGGCAATCAGCCCCAGCATTTT. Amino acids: CASSYSRQGGNQPQHF.

Here the CDR3 DNA reads TGTGCCAGCAGCTGGAGAGGGGCAGGGGGAACAGATACGCAGTATTTT. Its protein product is CASSWRGAGGTDTQYF. This chain links TRBV7-2 with TRBJ2-3, with 7 positions matching TRBD1. The CDR3 covers 16 residues. Germline-derived CDR1 and CDR2 are SGHTA and FQGNSA. Trimming at V came to 4 bases and at J to 3 bases, leaving 10 bases not matched to a gene.

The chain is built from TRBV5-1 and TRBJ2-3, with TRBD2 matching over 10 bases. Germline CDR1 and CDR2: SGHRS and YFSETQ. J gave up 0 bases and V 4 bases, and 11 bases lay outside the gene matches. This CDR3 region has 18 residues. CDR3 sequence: CASSPLAGLPSSTDTQYF. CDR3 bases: TGCGCCAGCAGCCCACTAGCGGGGCTCCCCTCTAGCACAGATACGCAGTATTTT.

CDR3 bases: TGTGCCAGCAGTTATCGTGATGACACAGATACGCAGTATTTT. Its protein product is CASSYRDDTDTQYF. The J gene is TRBJ2-3, the V gene TRBV6-2 or TRBV6-3, with D hard to call. Trimming shortened V by 3 bases and J by 2 bases, and 9 bases separated the two germline ends. The CDR3 sequence is 14 residues long. The germline CDR1 and CDR2 sequences are MNHEY and SVGEGT.

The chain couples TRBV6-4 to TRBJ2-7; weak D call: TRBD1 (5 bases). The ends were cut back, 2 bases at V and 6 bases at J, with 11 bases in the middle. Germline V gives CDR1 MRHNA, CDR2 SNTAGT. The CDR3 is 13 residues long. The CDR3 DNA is TGTGCCAGCAGTGACAGCCCAGGGCGCGAGCAGTACTTC. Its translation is CASSDSPGREQYF.

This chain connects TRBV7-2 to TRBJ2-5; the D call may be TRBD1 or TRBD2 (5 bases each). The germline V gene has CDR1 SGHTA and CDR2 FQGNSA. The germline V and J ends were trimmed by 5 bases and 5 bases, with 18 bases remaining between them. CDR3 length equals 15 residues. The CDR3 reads CASSLTRGTFETQYF. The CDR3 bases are TGTGCCAGCAGCCTCACCCGGGGCACCTTTGAGACCCAGTACTTC.

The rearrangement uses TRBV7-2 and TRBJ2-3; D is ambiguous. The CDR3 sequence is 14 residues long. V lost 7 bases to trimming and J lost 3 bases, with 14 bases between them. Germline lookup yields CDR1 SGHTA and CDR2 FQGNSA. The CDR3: CASIGPKGTDTQYF. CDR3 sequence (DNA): TGTGCCAGCATTGGACCCAAGGGTACAGATACGCAGTATTTT.

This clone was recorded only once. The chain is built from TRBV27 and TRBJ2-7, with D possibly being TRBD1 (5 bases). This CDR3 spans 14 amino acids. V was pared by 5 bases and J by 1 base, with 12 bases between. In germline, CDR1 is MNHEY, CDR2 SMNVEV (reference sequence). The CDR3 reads CASSQTRDSYEQYF. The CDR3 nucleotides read TGTGCCAGCAGTCAAACCAGGGATTCCTACGAGCAGTACTTC.

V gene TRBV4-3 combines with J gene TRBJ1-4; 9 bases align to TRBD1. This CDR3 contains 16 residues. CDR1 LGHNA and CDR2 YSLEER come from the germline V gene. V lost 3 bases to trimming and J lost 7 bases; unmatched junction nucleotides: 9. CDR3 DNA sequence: TGCGCCAGCAGCCAGCGTACCGGGACAGGGAGTGAAAAACTGTTTTTT. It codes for CASSQRTGTGSEKLFF.

CDR3 sequence: CASQGGGEGGNQPQHF. The DNA for the CDR3 is TGTGCCAGCCAGGGGGGAGGGGAGGGAGGCAATCAGCCCCAGCATTTT. The genes are TRBV27 and TRBJ1-5, with TRBD1 identical over 7 bases. CDR3 length: 16 residues. V dropped 8 bases and J dropped 2; count of bases not matched to a gene: 12. In germline, CDR1 is MNHEY, CDR2 SMNVEV (reference sequence).

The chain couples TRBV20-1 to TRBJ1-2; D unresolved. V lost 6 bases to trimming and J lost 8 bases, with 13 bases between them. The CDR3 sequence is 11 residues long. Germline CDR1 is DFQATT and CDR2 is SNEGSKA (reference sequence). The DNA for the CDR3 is TGCAGTGCCCTTGGAGCGGCGGGCTACACCTTC. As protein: CSALGAAGYTF.

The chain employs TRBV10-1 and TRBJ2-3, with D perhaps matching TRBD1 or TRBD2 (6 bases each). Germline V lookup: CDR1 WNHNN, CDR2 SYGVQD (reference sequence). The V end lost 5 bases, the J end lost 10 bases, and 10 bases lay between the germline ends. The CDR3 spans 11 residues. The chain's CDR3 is CASSYREAQYF. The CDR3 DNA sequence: TGCGCCAGCAGTTACAGGGAGGCGCAGTATTTT.

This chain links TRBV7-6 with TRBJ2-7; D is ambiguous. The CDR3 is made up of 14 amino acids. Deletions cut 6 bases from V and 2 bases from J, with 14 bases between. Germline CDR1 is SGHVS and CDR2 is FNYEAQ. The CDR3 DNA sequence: TGTGCCAGCAGGTCCCCCACAGTTCCCTACGAGCAGTACTTC. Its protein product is CASRSPTVPYEQYF.

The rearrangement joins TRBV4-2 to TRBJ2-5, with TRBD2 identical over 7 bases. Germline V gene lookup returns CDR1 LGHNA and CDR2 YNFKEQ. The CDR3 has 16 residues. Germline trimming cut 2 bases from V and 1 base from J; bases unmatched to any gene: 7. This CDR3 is CASSQNGGGLQETQYF. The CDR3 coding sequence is TGTGCCAGCAGCCAAAACGGCGGGGGACTCCAAGAGACCCAGTACTTC.

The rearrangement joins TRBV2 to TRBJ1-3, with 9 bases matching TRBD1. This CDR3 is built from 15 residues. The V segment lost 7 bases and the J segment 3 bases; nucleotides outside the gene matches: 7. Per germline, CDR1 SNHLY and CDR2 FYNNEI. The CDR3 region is CASKLQGALGNTIYF. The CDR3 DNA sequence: TGTGCCAGCAAACTACAGGGGGCGCTTGGAAACACCATATATTTT.